This T cell receptor beta chain was recovered during a study of T cells in Graves' hyperthyroidism and ophthalmopathy. Findings and caveats of the study: Patients with ophthalmopathy were separated from those with stable hyperthyroidism by a 13 V-J model. Before onset, ophthalmopathy was predicted by the model a median around 6 months earlier.

Concerning this clonotype: Antigen: not known. With a much larger clone just one base away, this may be a read error.

TCR beta CDR3 region amplification was performed from RNA transcripts. First-round RT-PCR of the TCR CDR3 relied on the HTBI primer set. One entry per CDR3 protein results from TCRdb running MiXCR on the multiplex PCR reads. This table has around 350,000 distinct CDR3 sequences, 15% to 20% appearing once. Among the patients, aged 18 to 65, hyperthyroidism was newly diagnosed and had lasted under 2 months. Fresh peripheral blood, roughly 9.3 ml, was the source of the PBMCs. What was sequenced was blood. This clonotype was obtained from a young woman with Graves' hyperthyroidism that later progressed to Graves' ophthalmopathy.

The CDR3 region has the DNA TGCAGCATTGCTTGGTTTGGGGGGCCCGGGGAGCTGTTTTTT. Its translation: CSIAWFGGPGELFF. The chain has TRBV29-1 and TRBJ2-2; D possibly uses TRBD1 or TRBD2 (6 bases each). The ends were cut back, 8 bases at V and 6 bases at J, with 19 bases in the middle. The CDR3 length is 14 residues. Germline V CDR1 and CDR2: SQVTM, ANQGSEA.